This TCR beta chain was retrieved from a study of radiation and T cells in renal cell carcinoma. This table comes from immunoSEQ multiplex PCR, and its TCRdb copy is limited to in-frame clones, with some not included. The sample has about 8,900 clones, approximately 60% seen once. Treatment given: treatment-naive control, cytoreductive nephrectomy. Trimming shortened V by 6 bases and J by 0 bases, and 8 bases separated the two germline ends. CDR1 is MNHNS and CDR2 is SASEGT in the germline V gene. The CDR3 sequence is 13 residues long. The TCR sequence derives from a man aged 55 to 70 with renal cell carcinoma. The sample was tumor tissue, taken from a patient whose treatment was nephrectomy without radiotherapy. The chain combines TRBV6-1 with TRBJ1-1, with D tentatively TRBD1 (5 bases). The chain's CDR3 is CASRGLLNTEAFF. The CDR3 DNA follows: TGTGCCAGCAGGGGACTCTTGAACACTGAAGCTTTCTTT.